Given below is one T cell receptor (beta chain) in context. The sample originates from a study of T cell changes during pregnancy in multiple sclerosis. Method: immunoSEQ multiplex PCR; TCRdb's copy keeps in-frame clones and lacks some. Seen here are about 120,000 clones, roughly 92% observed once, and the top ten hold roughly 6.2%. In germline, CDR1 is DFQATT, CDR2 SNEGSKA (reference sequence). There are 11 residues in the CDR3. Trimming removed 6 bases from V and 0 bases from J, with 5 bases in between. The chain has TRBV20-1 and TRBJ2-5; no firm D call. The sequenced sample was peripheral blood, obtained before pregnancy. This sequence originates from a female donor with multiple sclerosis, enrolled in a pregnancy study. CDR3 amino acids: CSASNQETQYF. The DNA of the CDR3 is TGCAGTGCATCCAACCAAGAGACCCAGTACTTC.